The T cell receptor (beta chain) under discussion was sequenced for a study of post-analysis software for immune sequencing data. Overall study: Progressive-relapsing, secondary progressive and relapsing-remitting multiple sclerosis were among the disease courses included.

Findings and limits, study-wide: In patients, a few TRBV segments were more frequent than in controls, with TRBV5-6, TRBV5-1 and TRBV20-1 among them. Normalized Chao1 diversity was significantly reduced in patients versus controls. Clustering by F measure revealed strong co-clustering among samples prepared together in one batch.

Libraries were made from TCR beta cDNA, and they carried unique molecular identifiers. When roughly 0.9 to 10 million T cells were used, they gave a few hundred thousand cDNA molecules. TCRdb recomputed calls from the PCR reads with MiXCR, one row per CDR3 protein. Of about 560,000 distinct CDR3 sequences listed, about 44% are singletons. Losses at the gene ends were 5 bases for V and 7 bases for J; bases not matched to a gene: 12. The CDR3 is made up of 15 amino acids. Germline V gene sequence: CDR1 MNHEY, CDR2 SVGAGI. Concerning this clonotype itself: Its antigen remains unidentified.

The V gene is TRBV6-5, the J gene TRBJ2-7; 9 nucleotides align to TRBD2. This TCR was sampled from a girl aged 10-17 years with multiple sclerosis. Sequencing used blood. CDR3 residues: CASSPTSGPYNEQYF. The CDR3 nucleotides read TGTGCCAGCAGTCCGACTAGCGGCCCGTACAATGAGCAGTACTTC.